This TCR beta chain came from a study of CD8+ T cells in alopecia areata. Study at large: The tofacitinib course ran for 6 to 18 months and was followed by 6 months off drug.

General observations from the study: It was observed that many expanded lesional clones persisted in scalp and blood during tofacitinib.

This clone was detected only a few times. Its antigen remains unidentified. The treatment denotes: oral pan-JAK inhibitor, 5-10 mg twice daily. Alopecia areata patients provided lesional scalp punch biopsies and peripheral blood, both collected for the study. cDNA serving as the sequencing template came from extracted, reverse transcribed RNA. Assay used: immunoSEQ multiplex PCR; TCRdb lists only in-frame clones, some missing. The profile shows some 200,000 clones, more than 45% of them singletons. The germline CDR1 and CDR2 sequences are MNHEY and SMNVEV (reference sequence). This CDR3 has 12 amino acids. V gave up 10 bases and J gave up 0 bases, with 10 bases separating them.

The source of this sequence is a human donor with alopecia areata. Sequencing used CD4+ T cells sorted from blood, obtained at week 24, from a patient treated with tofacitinib. The genes are TRBV27 and TRBJ2-7; TRBD2 might be the D (5 bases). CDR3 region: CANLAGSYEQYF. The CDR3 coding sequence is TGTGCCAATCTAGCCGGCTCCTACGAGCAGTACTTC.